This T cell receptor (beta chain) was sequenced for a study of blood T cell repertoires in COVID-19. Germline values: CDR1 DFQATT, CDR2 SNEGSKA (reference sequence). The length of the CDR3 is 15 residues. V gave up 3 bases and J gave up 5 bases; unmatched junction bases: 9. This clone turned up a few times. This table comes from immunoSEQ multiplex PCR, and its TCRdb copy is limited to in-frame clones, with some not included. The table has about 180,000 clones, 80% to 90% seen once; the top ten hold about 11%. The chain carries TRBV20-1 and TRBJ2-1; TRBD1 matches 8 bases. The sample comprised peripheral blood. This sequence originates from a woman older than 75 with COVID-19, enrolled during active disease. This CDR3 is CSASLWDRTNNEQFF. The CDR3 DNA reads TGCAGTGCTAGTTTATGGGACAGGACGAACAATGAGCAGTTCTTC.